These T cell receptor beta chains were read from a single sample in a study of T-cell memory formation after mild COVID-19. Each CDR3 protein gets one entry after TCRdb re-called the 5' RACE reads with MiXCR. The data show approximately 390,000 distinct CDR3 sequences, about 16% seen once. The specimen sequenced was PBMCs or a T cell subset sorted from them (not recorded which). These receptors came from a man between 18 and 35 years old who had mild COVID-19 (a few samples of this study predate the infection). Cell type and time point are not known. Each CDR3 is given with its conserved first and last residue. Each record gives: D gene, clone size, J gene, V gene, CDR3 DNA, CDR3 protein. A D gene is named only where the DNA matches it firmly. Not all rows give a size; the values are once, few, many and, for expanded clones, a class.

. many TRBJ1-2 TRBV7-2 TGTGCCAGCAGCAAATGGACAGCCCCCGCTACTAACTATGGCTACACCTTC CASSKWTAPATNYGYTF
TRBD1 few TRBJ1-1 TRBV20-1 TGCAGTGCAAATCCAGGGGGCGCAGAAGCTTTCTTT CSANPGGAEAFF
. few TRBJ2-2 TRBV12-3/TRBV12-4 TGTGCCAGCAGTTACCAAGGGGCCGGGGAGCTGTTTTTT CASSYQGAGELFF
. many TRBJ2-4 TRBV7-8 TGTGCCAGCAGCTCCCCTAGGGCCGGCCTAGCCAAAAACATTCAGTACTTC CASSSPRAGLAKNIQYF
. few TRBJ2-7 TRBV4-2 TGTGCCAGCAGCCAAGGACTTGTGACCTACGAGCAGTACTTC CASSQGLVTYEQYF
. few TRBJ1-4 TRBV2 TGTGCCGGGGCACAGGCGCGCGAGGATCAACTGTTTTTT CAGAQAREDQLFF
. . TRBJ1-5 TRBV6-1 TGTGCCAGCAGTGAGGAACCCTGGGATACCAATCAGCCCCAGCATTTT CASSEEPWDTNQPQHF
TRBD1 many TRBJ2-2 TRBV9 TGTGCCAGCAGCGTAGCTCCGGGACAGCTCACCGGGGAGCTGTTTTTT CASSVAPGQLTGELFF
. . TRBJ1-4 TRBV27 TGTGCCAGCAGTTTTAACAGCGCAGATGAAAAACTGTTTTTT CASSFNSADEKLFF
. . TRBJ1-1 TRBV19 TGTGCCAGCGGAACCGGGACCGCCTTATCGCAGGCTTTCTTT CASGTGTALSQAFF
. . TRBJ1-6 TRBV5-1 TGCGCCAGCATGGAAGGACAACCTCATTCACCCCTCCACTTT CASMEGQPHSPLHF
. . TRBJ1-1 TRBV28 TGTGCCAGCAGTCCCCATTCGACGGTGAACACTGAAGCTTTCTTT CASSPHSTVNTEAFF
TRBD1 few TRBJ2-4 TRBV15 TGTGCCACCAGCAGACCTCCGACAGGGCCCAAAAACATTCAGTACTTC CATSRPPTGPKNIQYF
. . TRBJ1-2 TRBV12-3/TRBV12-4 TGTGCCAGCAGTTTGGGACGGGTTCATGGCTACACCTTC CASSLGRVHGYTF
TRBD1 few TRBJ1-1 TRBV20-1 TGCAGTGCTAGAGAGTCAGGGGGCTTCACTGAAGCTTTCTTT CSARESGGFTEAFF
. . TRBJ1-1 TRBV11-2 TGTGCCAGCAGCTTAGGGCATACTGAAGCTTTCTTT CASSLGHTEAFF
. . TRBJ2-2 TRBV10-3 TGTGCCATCAGTGACCAGGGGTACACCGGGGAGCTGTTTTTT CAISDQGYTGELFF
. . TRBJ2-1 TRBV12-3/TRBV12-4 TGTGCCAGCAGCTCTCGGGACTTCTCCTACAATGAGCAGTTCTTC CASSSRDFSYNEQFF
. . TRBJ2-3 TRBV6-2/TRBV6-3 TGTGCCAGCAGTTATTGGCGACGAATTAGCACAGATACGCAGTATTTT CASSYWRRISTDTQYF
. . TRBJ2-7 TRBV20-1 TGCAGTGCTTTAGTAGCCTACGAGCAGTACTTC CSALVAYEQYF
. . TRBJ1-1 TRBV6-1 TGTGCCAGCAGTGAAGGGGCCCCTGAAGCTTTCTTT CASSEGAPEAFF
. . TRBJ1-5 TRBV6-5 TGTGCCAGCAGTAACTACAGAGGGCAGCCCCAGCATTTT CASSNYRGQPQHF
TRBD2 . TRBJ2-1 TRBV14 TGTGCCAGCAGCCAAGTGGCGGGAGGGCTTCACGTAAATGAGCAGTTCTTC CASSQVAGGLHVNEQFF
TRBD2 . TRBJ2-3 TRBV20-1 TGCAGTGCCACCGGGACTAGAGTCCACACAGATACGCAGTATTTT CSATGTRVHTDTQYF
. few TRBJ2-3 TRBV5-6 TGTGCCAGCAGCGCACGAACATGGCTGGTTGATACGCAGTATTTT CASSARTWLVDTQYF
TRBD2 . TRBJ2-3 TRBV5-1 TGCGCCAGCAGCCCCCGGGGGGGCACTAGCACAGATACGCAGTATTTT CASSPRGGTSTDTQYF
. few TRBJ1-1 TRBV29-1 TGCAGCGCCAGACCTGGGGGAACTGAAGCTTTCTTT CSARPGGTEAFF
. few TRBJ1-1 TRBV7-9 TGTGCCAGCAGCTCCTTTCATATGCTTGAAGCTTTCTTT CASSSFHMLEAFF
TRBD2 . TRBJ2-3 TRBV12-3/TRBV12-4 TGTGCCAGCAGTTCTAGCGGGGGGCGCACAGATACGCAGTATTTT CASSSSGGRTDTQYF
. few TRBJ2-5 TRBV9 TGTGCCAGCACGCGGACGGGCCAAGAGACCCAGTACTTC CASTRTGQETQYF
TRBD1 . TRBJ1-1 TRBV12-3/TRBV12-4 TGTGCCAGCAGTAGAGACAGGGGGGGATTTGAAGCTTTCTTT CASSRDRGGFEAFF